These 5 T cell receptor beta chains were all obtained from the same sample, sequenced in a study of beta chain features in type 1 diabetes. Study-wide points: Moderate yet significant TCRB CDR3 shortening was seen in Type 1 diabetes patients in all four CD4+ subsets.

These TCRs' antigens remain unknown. Since all of the isolated RNA was reverse transcribed, expressed TCRB transcripts were what got sequenced. TCRdb keeps only in-frame clones here, not all; method: immunoSEQ multiplex PCR. The repertoire holds nearly 350,000 clones, with 7% to 10% as singletons. Sequenced input: central memory CD4+ T cells from blood. Every receptor here comes from a man in his thirties or forties with type 1 diabetes.

This clone appeared a few times. The V and J genes are TRBV6-6 and TRBJ2-5; TRBD1 matches at 7 bases. The CDR3 is made up of 15 amino acids. With V trimmed by 4 bases and J by 5 bases, 10 bases remained unmatched. Germline CDR1 is MNHNY and CDR2 is SVGAGI (reference sequence). The chain's CDR3 is CASSSLEGGRETQYF. The CDR3 nucleotides read TGTGCCAGCAGTTCCCTGGAAGGGGGCCGGGAGACCCAGTACTTC.

This clone was observed a handful of times. The chain has TRBV27 and TRBJ2-5; 7 bases align to TRBD1. V gave up 6 bases and J gave up 3 bases; unmatched junction bases: 13. Per germline, CDR1 MNHEY and CDR2 SMNVEV (reference sequence). The CDR3 length is 16 residues. DNA for the CDR3: TGTGCCAGCAGGGCCGGAGACAGGGCCCACAAAGAGACCCAGTACTTC. It yields the protein CASRAGDRAHKETQYF.

The rearrangement joins TRBV6-5 to TRBJ2-3; TRBD2 might be the D (5 bases). Trimming took off 6 bases at V and 0 bases at J, with 7 bases between the two ends. The CDR3 is 13 residues long. Per the germline V gene, CDR1 is MNHEY and CDR2 is SVGAGI. The chain's CDR3 is CASRLVSTDTQYF. As DNA, the CDR3 is TGTGCCAGCAGACTAGTTAGCACAGATACGCAGTATTTT.

This clone was counted at least ten times. This sample includes further DNA sequences coding for the same CDR3. The V call is TRBV7-2, the J call TRBJ2-1; TRBD2 matches at 8 bases. Germline values: CDR1 SGHTA, CDR2 FQGNSA. The junction had 1 base not matched to a gene; V was cut back by 0 bases and J by 0 bases. The CDR3 spans 16 residues. The CDR3 nucleotides are TGTGCCAGCAGCTTAGCGCTAGCGGGCTCCTACAATGAGCAGTTCTTC. Residues: CASSLALAGSYNEQFF.

This sequence joins TRBV18 and TRBJ1-1, with TRBD1 as a possible D gene (6 bases). CDR3 length: 15 amino acids. V was pared by 2 bases and J by 5 bases, with 15 bases between. Germline loops: CDR1 KGHSH, CDR2 LQKENI. Written as DNA, the CDR3 is TGTGCCAGCTCACCAGCAGTCAGGGGAAGAACTGAAGCTTTCTTT. Translation gives CASSPAVRGRTEAFF.